The rows below give T cell receptor beta chains drawn from one sample of a study of CD8+ T cells in alopecia areata. Clones were sequenced by immunoSEQ multiplex PCR, and TCRdb holds only the in-frame ones, with some missing. Of tens of thousands of clones detected, about 45% appear once; the ten largest clones hold about a fifth. The sample was CD8+ T cells sorted from blood, taken between weeks 36 and 40, from a patient treated with tofacitinib. The receptor source for this set is a human donor with alopecia areata. CDR3s include the opening cysteine and the closing phenylalanine or tryptophan. A D gene is named only where the DNA matches it firmly. Rows may omit the clone size; those that give it use once, few, many or a size class.

TRBD1 | TRBJ2-7 | . | TRBV7-9 | TGTGCCAGCAGCCCAGGGACAGGTACTAGCTACGAGCAGTACTTC | CASSPGTGTSYEQYF
. | TRBJ2-1 | . | TRBV7-2 | TGTGCCAGCAGCTTAGTGCTACGACTAGTAGTTTCCTACAATGAGCAGTTCTTC | CASSLVLRLVVSYNEQFF
TRBD1 | TRBJ2-5 | once | TRBV28 | TGTGCCAGCAGTTTCCGGACAGGGGAGACCCAGTACTTC | CASSFRTGETQYF
TRBD1 | TRBJ2-5 | . | TRBV7-6 | TGTGCCAGCAGCTTTCGCGGGACAGGGCTGATCCAAGAGACCCAGTACTTC | CASSFRGTGLIQETQYF
TRBD2 | TRBJ2-1 | few | TRBV9 | TGTGCCAGCAGCCCCACCGGGACTAGCATAAATGAGCAGTTCTTC | CASSPTGTSINEQFF
. | TRBJ2-6 | few | TRBV4-3 | TGCGCCAGCAGCCAAGGTGGGGGCTCTGGGGCCAACGTCCTGACTTTC | CASSQGGGSGANVLTF
. | TRBJ2-1 | few | TRBV29-1 | TGCAGCGTTGTCCTTGGAGGGCCCTACAATGAGCAGTTCTTC | CSVVLGGPYNEQFF
TRBD2 | TRBJ2-7 | few | TRBV11-2 | TGTGCCAGCAGCTTACGTAGCGGGAGAGGTGAGCAGTACTTC | CASSLRSGRGEQYF
TRBD2 | TRBJ2-1 | . | TRBV9 | TGTGCCAGCAGCACCAGCCCTGATTTAGCGGGAGGATCATACAATGAGCAGTTCTTC | CASSTSPDLAGGSYNEQFF
. | TRBJ2-5 | . | TRBV7-9 | TGTGCCAGCAGCTTATTGTGGGAGAGTCAAGAGACCCAGTACTTC | CASSLLWESQETQYF
. | TRBJ1-1 | . | TRBV2 | TGTGCCAGCCTTCCCACCGGGACACGGAACACTGAAGCTTTCTTT | CASLPTGTRNTEAFF
. | TRBJ1-5 | large | TRBV19 | TGTGCCAGTGCTGAACAGGGATTCAATCAGCCCCAGCATTTT | CASAEQGFNQPQHF
. | TRBJ2-1 | . | TRBV6-1 | TGTGCCAGCAGTGAATTTATACAGGGAGGGCTTGAGCAGTTCTTC | CASSEFIQGGLEQFF
TRBD1 | TRBJ1-1 | few | TRBV15 | TGTGCCACCAGCAGAGGGTTGGACAGGGTGATGTTCACTGAAGCTTTCTTT | CATSRGLDRVMFTEAFF
. | TRBJ1-5 | . | TRBV23-1 | TGCGCCAGCAGTCAATCGGAACGAAGAAATCAGCCCCAGCATTTT | CASSQSERRNQPQHF
TRBD1 | TRBJ1-2 | . | TRBV29-1 | TGCAGCGCCATGGGACAGAACTATGGCTACACCTTC | CSAMGQNYGYTF
. | TRBJ2-5 | . | TRBV2 | TGTGCCAGCAGTGGGGAGGGGGTGAAACAAGAGACCCAGTACTTC | CASSGEGVKQETQYF
. | TRBJ2-3 | . | TRBV11-2 | TGTGCCAGCAGCACCGGTGGAAGTTGGGCAGATACGCAGTATTTT | CASSTGGSWADTQYF
TRBD1 | TRBJ2-1 | . | TRBV9 | TGTGCCAGCAGCGTAAAGACAGGGATTTCCAATGAGCAGTTCTTC | CASSVKTGISNEQFF
TRBD2 | TRBJ2-3 | . | TRBV29-1 | TGCAGCGTACTGGGACTAGCGGGCTCTAGCACAGATACGCAGTATTTT | CSVLGLAGSSTDTQYF
. | TRBJ1-1 | . | TRBV9 | TGTGCCAGCAACCAAAATGGTGGGAGCACTGAAGCTTTCTTT | CASNQNGGSTEAFF
. | TRBJ2-7 | many | TRBV6-1 | TGTGCCAGCAGTGAAGGCGGATATTTCTTATACGAGCAGTACTTC | CASSEGGYFLYEQYF
. | TRBJ1-1 | . | TRBV28 | TGTGCCAGCAACCTAGGCCGAAGACAGGTGAACACTGAAGCTTTCTTT | CASNLGRRQVNTEAFF
. | TRBJ2-7 | . | TRBV5-1 | TGCGCCAGCAGCTTGGAGCTCGAGTGGGAGCAGTACTTC | CASSLELEWEQYF
. | TRBJ2-2 | . | TRBV19 | TGTGCCAGTAGTGATCCAGGGGAGCTGTTTTTT | CASSDPGELFF
. | TRBJ2-7 | . | TRBV27 | TGTGCCAGCAGTTCCACCCCCCAGGGTTCCTACGAGCAGTACTTC | CASSSTPQGSYEQYF
. | TRBJ1-4 | . | TRBV5-6 | TGTGCCAGCAGCCCGGGACCTATCCTAACTTTGGGTAATGAAAAACTGTTTTTT | CASSPGPILTLGNEKLFF
TRBD1 | TRBJ1-2 | . | TRBV4-1 | TGCGCCAGCAGCCAAGATGGGACAGGAATCTATGGCTACACCTTC | CASSQDGTGIYGYTF
. | TRBJ2-1 | . | TRBV11-3 | TGTGCCAGCAGCCCCAGTAGCTCCTACAATGAGCAGTTCTTC | CASSPSSSYNEQFF
TRBD2 | TRBJ2-7 | once | TRBV30 | TGTGCCTGGAACGACTTAGCGGGGTCCTACGAGCAGTACTTC | CAWNDLAGSYEQYF
TRBD1 | TRBJ1-1 | once | TRBV5-1 | TGCGCCAGCAGTTCCCTACAGGGGGCGCTGGGCACTGAAGCTTTCTTT | CASSSLQGALGTEAFF